The present T cell receptor (beta chain) was sequenced within a study of human T cells and chemical hapten exposure. Background on the study: A 2 cm by 2 cm inner upper arm patch received 2% DPC for sensitization. How much TCR each sample yielded varied, mostly because pooled library volumes differed slightly.

In its sample, this clonotype was seen a few times. The time point is: patch test 1, 2 weeks after DPC sensitization. Specified treatment: therapeutic diphenylcyclopropenone sensitization with weekly scalp DPC. TCRdb analysed the RACE reads with MiXCR anew, one entry per CDR3 protein. The sample records 150,000 to 200,000 distinct CDR3 sequences, about 14% being singletons. Trimming stripped 4 bases from V and 4 bases from J, with 14 bases between. Germline V CDR1 and CDR2: SGHRS, YFSETQ. The CDR3 spans 15 residues. This chain joins TRBV5-1 and TRBJ2-2; D possibly corresponds to TRBD2 (6 bases). This sequence was found in a woman aged 30 to 39 with alopecia areata. Some clones in this sample may be carry-over from other donors' samples. The starting material was whole blood, obtained in connection with sensitization to the hapten diphenylcyclopropenone (DPC). The CDR3 sequence is CASSPGGALTGELFF. CDR3 nucleotide sequence: TGCGCCAGCAGCCCCGGGGGTGCGCTCACCGGGGAGCTGTTTTTT.